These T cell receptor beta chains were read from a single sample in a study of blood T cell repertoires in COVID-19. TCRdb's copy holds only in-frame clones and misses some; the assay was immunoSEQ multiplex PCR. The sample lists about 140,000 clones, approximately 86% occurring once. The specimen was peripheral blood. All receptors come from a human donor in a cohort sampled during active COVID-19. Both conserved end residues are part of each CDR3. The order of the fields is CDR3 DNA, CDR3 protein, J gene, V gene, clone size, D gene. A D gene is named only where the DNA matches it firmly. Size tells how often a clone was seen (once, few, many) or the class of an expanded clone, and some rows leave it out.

TGTGCCAGCAGCCCCGGGACTTTTGGAAACACCATATATTTT,CASSPGTFGNTIYF,TRBJ1-3,TRBV6-6,-,-
TGCGCCAGCAGCTTGGGGTTCGGGGGCGAGCAGTACTTC,CASSLGFGGEQYF,TRBJ2-7,TRBV5-1,-,-
TGCAGCGTTGTCCGGACAGGGGGCGTTGGCTACACCTTC,CSVVRTGGVGYTF,TRBJ1-2,TRBV29-1,-,TRBD1
TGTGCCAGCAAGGGGCAGGTTTCCACAGATACGCAGTATTTT,CASKGQVSTDTQYF,TRBJ2-3,TRBV2,-,-
TGTGCCACCATTCCGATGTCAGGAACTGAAGCTTTCTTT,CATIPMSGTEAFF,TRBJ1-1,TRBV28,-,-
TGTGCCAGCAGTGGTTGGACAGGGATCACTGAAGCTTTCTTT,CASSGWTGITEAFF,TRBJ1-1,TRBV25-1,-,TRBD1
TGTGCCAGCAGCTGGACAGGTACTATGAACACTGAAGCTTTCTTT,CASSWTGTMNTEAFF,TRBJ1-1,TRBV5-6,-,TRBD1
TGTGCCAGCAGCAAACGGGCCAGGATTCTAGCCGGCAATCAGCCCCAGCATTTT,CASSKRARILAGNQPQHF,TRBJ1-5,TRBV21-1,once,-
TGTGCCAGCAGTCCCTGGGCAGGGTTACACAATGAGCAGTTCTTC,CASSPWAGLHNEQFF,TRBJ2-1,TRBV27,-,-
TGCGCCAGCAGCTTGGCACTAGCAGTTAATGAGCAGTTCTTC,CASSLALAVNEQFF,TRBJ2-1,TRBV5-1,-,-
TGTGCCAGTCGGGGACAGGGGGCATCAAATCAGCCCCAGCATTTT,CASRGQGASNQPQHF,TRBJ1-5,TRBV19,few,TRBD1
TGTGCCAGCAGCAGGACTAGCGGGGGCACAGATACGCAGTATTTT,CASSRTSGGTDTQYF,TRBJ2-3,TRBV28,-,TRBD2
TGTGCCAGCAGTACCCAGGAAACCTACGAGCAGTACTTC,CASSTQETYEQYF,TRBJ2-7,TRBV6-5,-,-
TGTGCCAGCAGCACGGGACAGGGGAATCAGCCCCAGCATTTT,CASSTGQGNQPQHF,TRBJ1-5,TRBV9,few,TRBD1
TGTGCCAGCTCACCATCAGTCGGGGGCCAAGAGACCCAGTACTTC,CASSPSVGGQETQYF,TRBJ2-5,TRBV18,many,-
TGTGCCAGCAGATATGGCAATTCACCCCTCCACTTT,CASRYGNSPLHF,TRBJ1-6,TRBV6-5,-,-
TGTGCCACCAGCAGAAGACTAGCGGGCCACACAGATACGCAGTATTTT,CATSRRLAGHTDTQYF,TRBJ2-3,TRBV15,-,TRBD2
TGTGCCATCAGTGAGACCGAATCCCACGGAGTCAATGAGCAGTTCTTC,CAISETESHGVNEQFF,TRBJ2-1,TRBV10-3,-,-
TGTGCCAGCAGCAAAACAGAGCGGGGGGGATGGAATACGCAGTATTTT,CASSKTERGGWNTQYF,TRBJ2-3,TRBV7-8,-,TRBD2
TGTGCCAGCACGCTCTCCGGGACAGGGGGCTACGAGCAGTACTTC,CASTLSGTGGYEQYF,TRBJ2-7,TRBV28,-,TRBD1
TGTGCCAGCAGCTTAACTGGATCCCGCGGGAGATCAGAGACCCAGTACTTC,CASSLTGSRGRSETQYF,TRBJ2-5,TRBV7-3,-,TRBD2
TGTGCCACCAGCAAACGTGGGTCGCGGGGGGCTAACAATGAGCAGTTCTTC,CATSKRGSRGANNEQFF,TRBJ2-1,TRBV15,-,TRBD2
TGTGCCAGCAGCGCCGAGGCGAGCGGGGGAGATACGCAGTATTTT,CASSAEASGGDTQYF,TRBJ2-3,TRBV6-4,-,TRBD2
TGCGCCAGCAGCTTGGGAGACCTTATAAACAGGGAAGGCTACACCTTC,CASSLGDLINREGYTF,TRBJ1-2,TRBV5-1,-,-
TGTGCCAGCAGCTTAGAGAAGCGGGGGGGCCCCGGGGAGCTGTTTTTT,CASSLEKRGGPGELFF,TRBJ2-2,TRBV7-2,-,TRBD2
TGTGCCAGCAGCAGCTTTATAGGGGGGGCGAGGGAGACCCAGTACTTC,CASSSFIGGARETQYF,TRBJ2-5,TRBV11-2,-,-
TGTGCCAGCAGCCCCGGTTACGAGGGAAACACCATATATTTT,CASSPGYEGNTIYF,TRBJ1-3,TRBV7-8,-,-
TGTGCCATCAGTGAAACGTGGGCTAGCGGGAGCGAAAGTTACAATGAGCAGTTCTTC,CAISETWASGSESYNEQFF,TRBJ2-1,TRBV10-3,-,TRBD2
TGTGCCAGCCGGGACTCGGGGGAAGAGACCCAGTACTTC,CASRDSGEETQYF,TRBJ2-5,TRBV6-5,-,-
TGTGCCAGCAGTTTGTTTGGGGGGGGCGCGCTCTATGAGCAGTTCTTC,CASSLFGGGALYEQFF,TRBJ2-1,TRBV27,-,-
TGTGCCAGCAGTCCGTATCTAGCGGGAGTTGGCACAGATACGCAGTATTTT,CASSPYLAGVGTDTQYF,TRBJ2-3,TRBV28,-,TRBD2
TGTGCCAGCAGTTTAAGCGGGACACCTGGAAACACCATATATTTT,CASSLSGTPGNTIYF,TRBJ1-3,TRBV28,-,-
TGTGCCAGCAGCTTAACGTCCCCAGGCTGGGGGCGTTGGTCTAGCACAGATACGCAGTATTTT,CASSLTSPGWGRWSSTDTQYF,TRBJ2-3,TRBV7-3,-,-
TGTGCCAGCAGCTTAAGTGGGAGGCCCCAAGATAAGACCCAGTACTTC,CASSLSGRPQDKTQYF,TRBJ2-5,TRBV7-9,-,-
TGCGCCAGCAGCTTCTCCGGGACAGGGAGGAACACCGGGGAGCTGTTTTTT,CASSFSGTGRNTGELFF,TRBJ2-2,TRBV5-1,-,TRBD1
TGTGCCAGCAGTAGAGAGAATCCCTACAATGAGCAGTTCTTC,CASSRENPYNEQFF,TRBJ2-1,TRBV6-5,-,-
TGTGCCAGCAGTTTAGGGGGGACGTTCTACGAGCAGTACTTC,CASSLGGTFYEQYF,TRBJ2-7,TRBV28,-,-
TGCGCCAGCTCTCTAGCTGGGGGGGGAACAGATACGCAGTATTTT,CASSLAGGGTDTQYF,TRBJ2-3,TRBV5-1,-,TRBD2
TGTGCCAGCAGTGGGCAGCGGGGGGGGACAGATACGCAGTATTTT,CASSGQRGGTDTQYF,TRBJ2-3,TRBV2,-,TRBD2
TGTGCCAGCACCCCTTACAGGACGAACACTGAAGCTTTCTTT,CASTPYRTNTEAFF,TRBJ1-1,TRBV5-6,-,-
TGCGCCAGCCAGATATCTAGCGGGTACACAGATACGCAGTATTTT,CASQISSGYTDTQYF,TRBJ2-3,TRBV10-2,-,TRBD2
TGTGCCAGCTCACCCCAGGGCATGAACACTGAAGCTTTCTTT,CASSPQGMNTEAFF,TRBJ1-1,TRBV18,-,-
TGTGCCAGCAGCATTCGACAGGGCATGAACACTGAAGCTTTCTTT,CASSIRQGMNTEAFF,TRBJ1-1,TRBV7-2,-,TRBD1
TGCGCCAGCAGCTTGAGGGCTAGCGGTGCTAGCACAGATACGCAGTATTTT,CASSLRASGASTDTQYF,TRBJ2-3,TRBV5-1,-,TRBD2
TGTGCCAGCAGTGCCCGACAGGGGAGGTCACCCCTCCACTTT,CASSARQGRSPLHF,TRBJ1-6,TRBV6-4,-,TRBD1
TGTGCCAGCAGTTTATACGGACAGGGGAGCTACGAGCAGTACTTC,CASSLYGQGSYEQYF,TRBJ2-7,TRBV28,-,TRBD1